This entry lists 13 T cell receptor beta chains sequenced from one sample in a study of shared clonotypes between healthy human individuals. Clones were read by immunoSEQ multiplex PCR, and TCRdb kept only the in-frame ones, dropping some. The profile covers around 2.3 million clones, with approximately 95% appearing a single time and more than 0.1% taken by the ten largest. The sample consisted of naive CD4+ T cells sorted from blood. The subset denotes: CD45RA+ positively selected. These receptors came from a young man in good health.

The chain links TRBV5-4 to TRBJ2-7; 10 nucleotides align to TRBD2. From germline, CDR1 is SGHNT and CDR2 YYREEE (reference sequence). V was clipped by 1 base and J by 5 bases; unmatched bases: 3. The length of the CDR3 is 14 residues. CDR3 sequence (DNA): TGTGCCAGCAGCTTGAGTAGCGGGAGGAACGAGCAGTACTTC. Encoded protein: CASSLSSGRNEQYF. The full variable domain, rest sourced from reference TRBV5-4 and TRBJ2-7, is ETGVTQSPTHLIKTRGQQVTLRCSSQSGHNTVSWYQQALGQGPQFIFQYYREEENGRGNFPPRFSGLQFPNYSSELNVNALELDDSALYLCASSLSSGRNEQYFGPGTRLTVT.

This rearrangement joins TRBV5-1 to TRBJ2-7; the match to TRBD1 covers 8 bases. The CDR3 totals 14 residues. Trimming removed 4 bases from V and 4 bases from J; junction bases left unmatched: 7. CDR1 is SGHRS, CDR2 YFSETQ, per germline. In DNA form, the CDR3 reads TGCGCCAGCAGCGCCCGGGACAGGTTGTACGAGCAGTACTTC. Its translation is CASSARDRLYEQYF.

This chain joins TRBV30 and TRBJ1-1; 7 bases are shared with TRBD1. The CDR3 totals 19 residues. CDR1 is GTSNPN and CDR2 is SVGIG in the germline V gene (reference sequence). Trimming cost V 3 bases and J 0 bases; bases outside gene matches: 19. CDR3: CAWRPGKLGGDYMNTEAFF. CDR3 bases: TGTGCCTGGAGACCGGGTAAACTAGGGGGCGATTATATGAACACTGAAGCTTTCTTT.

CDR3 DNA: TGTGCCAGCAGCCGGGACAGCCGGGGTAATTCACCCCTCCACTTT. The encoded protein is CASSRDSRGNSPLHF. The chain uses TRBV14 and TRBJ1-6, with TRBD1 identical over 7 bases. The CDR3 has 15 amino acids. Per the germline V gene, CDR1 is SGHDN and CDR2 is FVKESK. V lost 4 bases, J lost 6 bases, and 6 bases stayed unmatched.

This clone has just one count. The CDR3 sequence is CASSDRGTPEGQPQHF. DNA for the CDR3: TGTGCCAGCAGTGACCGAGGGACACCCGAGGGGCAGCCCCAGCATTTT. The V call is TRBV6-1, the J call TRBJ1-5; tentatively, D is TRBD1 (6 bases). The CDR3 sequence is 16 residues long. V lost 3 bases, J lost 7 bases, and 19 bases lay in between. Germline CDR1 reads MNHNS; CDR2 reads SASEGT.

The chain employs TRBV6-6 and TRBJ1-1; 7 nucleotides line up with TRBD1. The germline gives CDR1 MNHNY, CDR2 SVGAGI (reference sequence). The ends lost 7 bases at V and 1 base at J; junction bases unmatched: 12. This CDR3 spans 16 amino acids. The CDR3 DNA follows: TGTGCCAGCATTAAAAGAGGCCGACAGGGGAACACTGAAGCTTTCTTT. It yields the protein CASIKRGRQGNTEAFF.

This rearrangement joins TRBV5-5 to TRBJ1-2; possible D gene TRBD1, 5 bases. Trimming pared 2 bases from V and 6 bases from J, leaving 8 bases between. CDR1 is SGHKS and CDR2 is YYEKEE in the germline V gene (reference sequence). The CDR3 sequence is 12 residues long. Here the CDR3 DNA reads TGTGCCAGCAGCTTAGGGGAGAATGGCTACACCTTC. Translating gives CASSLGENGYTF.

Remarks on this clone: The same CDR3 can be traced to other DNA sequences in this sample. This chain uses TRBV2 with TRBJ1-2, with 9 bases fitting TRBD1. J gave up 4 bases and V 6 bases, and 3 bases lay outside the gene matches. The CDR3 contains 13 residues. The germline V gene has CDR1 SNHLY and CDR2 FYNNEI. CDR3 sequence (DNA): TGTGCCAGCAGGGCGGGACAGGGCTATGGCTACACCTTC. Its translation is CASRAGQGYGYTF.

The chain combines TRBV6-5 with TRBJ2-5; 12 positions match TRBD2. Germline assignment: CDR1 MNHEY and CDR2 SVGAGI. V was pared by 2 bases and J by 5 bases, with 3 bases of the junction left unmatched. The CDR3 has 15 residues. The CDR3 protein is CASSYLAGGPETQYF. For the CDR3, the DNA is TGTGCCAGCAGTTACCTAGCGGGGGGGCCTGAGACCCAGTACTTC.

This chain links TRBV4-3 with TRBJ2-7; D is uncertain. The V gene's germline CDR1 is LGHNA and CDR2 YSLEER. The CDR3 sequence is 16 residues long. Trimming cost V 3 bases and J 0 bases, with 15 bases left between them. The DNA of the CDR3 is TGCGCCAGCAGCCATAAGGGCGTGCTTCACTCCTACGAGCAGTACTTC. It codes for CASSHKGVLHSYEQYF.

J is TRBJ2-7 and V is TRBV19; D could derive from TRBD1 or TRBD2 (5 bases each). The CDR3 is 15 amino acids. V lost 5 bases and J lost 1, with 15 bases in between. Per germline, CDR1 LNHDA and CDR2 SQIVND (reference sequence). The DNA of the CDR3 is TGTGCCAGTAGTCTTCCGGGACGCCTATCCTACGAGCAGTACTTC. Its protein is CASSLPGRLSYEQYF.

The rearrangement links TRBV11-3 to TRBJ1-5; 11 bases align to TRBD1. CDR3 size: 18 residues. Germline V gene sequence: CDR1 SGHNT, CDR2 YENEEA. The junction had 10 bases not matched to a gene; V was cut back by 0 bases and J by 6 bases. CDR3 nucleotide sequence: TGTGCCAGCAGCTTAGATCGTGTGGGGACAGGGGGGCGTCAGCCCCAGCATTTT. This gives the protein CASSLDRVGTGGRQPQHF.

The chain recombines TRBV5-4 with TRBJ1-1; TRBD1 agrees at 7 bases. The CDR3 contains 14 residues. Trimming took 4 bases from V and 5 from J; bases not matched to a gene: 8. Looked up from germline, CDR1 is SGHNT and CDR2 is YYREEE (reference sequence). The CDR3 reads CASSPATGYTEAFF. The DNA for the CDR3 is TGTGCCAGCAGCCCCGCGACAGGGTATACTGAAGCTTTCTTT.